This T cell receptor beta chain comes out of a study of blood T cell repertoires in COVID-19. At the level of the study: Samples representing acute and convalescent COVID-19 were sourced from the United States, Italy and Spain. The cDNA or gDNA used as material had been derived from T cells, B-cell-depleted T cells, or PBMCs.

As handled by the study authors: Estimated nucleated cell counts came from reference gene primer amplification. Repertoires were generated with immunoSEQ multiplex PCR, while TCRdb's copy carries only in-frame clones and drops some. The DNA was the basis for D and trimming; V, J and clone size are from that table. The repertoire holds roughly 100,000 clones, with about 75% as singletons. CDR3 size: 14 residues. V lost 5 bases, J lost 0 bases, and 8 bases lay in between. The V gene's germline CDR1 is SQVTM and CDR2 ANQGSEA. The TCR comes from a woman of 80 years or more with acute or convalescent COVID-19. The material sequenced was peripheral blood. The chain recombines TRBV29-1 with TRBJ2-6; no clear D. CDR3 DNA sequence: TGCAGCGTTAATGGCAACTCTGGGGCCAACGTCCTGACTTTC. It is translated as CSVNGNSGANVLTF.